Listed here are 19 T cell receptor beta chains from one sample, sequenced in a study of regulatory T cells in long-lasting Graves disease. The sample's time point: newly diagnosed GD, antithyroid drugs for less than 3 months. Following extraction of RNA from PBMCs, that RNA was used to make the TCR library. Relying on iRepertoire HTBI primers and Arm-PCR of CDR3 regions, the team built TCR beta libraries. TCRdb itself ran the multiplex PCR reads through MiXCR, one entry per CDR3 protein. The sample consists of more than 400,000 distinct CDR3 sequences, around 15% of them appearing once. The same data also went into a second study, on T cells in Graves' hyperthyroidism and ophthalmopathy.

The sample here was peripheral blood mononuclear cells (PBMCs), taken at new diagnosis, from a patient treated with antithyroid drugs. The receptors here all came from a man aged 35-49 years with Graves disease.

The chain uses TRBV28 and TRBJ2-7; D call uncertain. From germline, CDR1 is MDHEN and CDR2 SYDVKM. CDR3 length equals 11 residues. Between the trimmed V and J ends, which lost 7 bases and 6 bases, there was a span of 10 bases. This chain's CDR3 is CASTSFVEQYF. The CDR3 region has the DNA TGTGCCAGCACCTCGTTCGTCGAGCAGTACTTC.

V gene TRBV27 combines with J gene TRBJ2-3; a weak D match, TRBD2 (6 bases). In germline, CDR1 is MNHEY, CDR2 SMNVEV (reference sequence). This CDR3 is 14 amino acids long. V dropped 6 bases and J dropped 3 bases, with 13 bases sitting between them. CDR3 sequence reads: CASRRGVATDTQYF. For the CDR3, the DNA is TGTGCCAGCAGACGCGGGGTAGCGACAGATACGCAGTATTTT.

J is TRBJ2-7 and V is TRBV7-9; tentatively, D is TRBD1 or TRBD2 (5 bases each). Germline loops: CDR1 SEHNR, CDR2 FQNEAQ (reference sequence). The CDR3 runs to 15 residues. V lost 5 bases and J 0 bases, leaving 14 bases between the germline ends. The CDR3 nucleotides are TGTGCCAGCAGCCGCGACGGGGACCCCTCCTACGAGCAGTACTTC. Translated, it gives CASSRDGDPSYEQYF.

This chain connects TRBV20-1 to TRBJ2-7, with D possibly TRBD1 on 6 matching bases. This CDR3 has 14 residues. CDR1 and CDR2 from the germline V gene are DFQATT and SNEGSKA (reference sequence). V lost 5 bases to trimming and J lost 3 bases, with 17 bases between them. CDR3 region: CSALTGLGYYEQYF. Here the CDR3 DNA reads TGCAGTGCTCTAACAGGGTTAGGCTACTACGAGCAGTACTTC.

V usage is TRBV6-1 and J usage is TRBJ2-5; 7 positions match TRBD1. CDR1 MNHNS and CDR2 SASEGT come from the germline V gene. The CDR3 totals 15 residues. J was trimmed by 4 bases and V by 4 bases; bases with no gene match: 9. The chain's CDR3 is CASSVDRVPRETQYF. Written as DNA, the CDR3 is TGTGCCAGCAGTGTAGACAGGGTCCCTCGAGAGACCCAGTACTTC.

This clonotype has ten or more counts. The chain carries TRBV11-2 and TRBJ2-2; D call uncertain. The CDR3 is made up of 15 amino acids. The V gene's germline CDR1 is SGHAT and CDR2 FQNNGV. Trimming left V 6 bases short and J 1 base short, with 12 bases between. Here the CDR3 reads CASSSLTGNTGELFF. CDR3 DNA: TGTGCCAGCAGTTCCCTGACGGGGAACACCGGGGAGCTGTTTTTT.

This clonotype appeared a few times. The chain carries TRBV2 and TRBJ1-1, with unresolved D. From germline, CDR1 is SNHLY and CDR2 FYNNEI. The CDR3 extends over 15 amino acids. V dropped 8 bases and J dropped 1 base, with 17 bases sitting between them. CDR3 nucleotides: TGTGCCAGCGGCCTAGGTCATGGAGAGAACACTGAAGCTTTCTTT. The encoded protein is CASGLGHGENTEAFF. Complete variable domain (other parts from reference TRBV2 and TRBJ1-1): EPEVTQTPSHQVTQMGQEVILRCVPISNHLYFYWYRQILGQKVEFLVSFYNNEISEKSEIFDDQFSVERPDGSNFTLKIRSTKLEDSAMYFCASGLGHGENTEAFFGQGTRLTVV.

Regarding this clonotype: This may arise from a read error, as a much more abundant clone is one base away. The chain links TRBV28 to TRBJ2-1; 7 bases map to TRBD1. This CDR3 region has 14 residues. Germline CDR1 is MDHEN and CDR2 is SYDVKM. Trimming took 2 bases from V and 10 from J; bases not matched to a gene: 8. The CDR3 sequence is CASSLPDRAYEQFF. The CDR3 nucleotides read TGTGCCAGCAGTTTACCAGACAGGGCCTACGAGCAGTTCTTC.

The V call is TRBV5-1, the J call TRBJ1-1, with D maybe TRBD1 (5 bases). V lost 3 bases to trimming and J lost 10 bases, with 19 bases between them. This CDR3 has 14 residues. Germline CDR1 reads SGHRS; CDR2 reads YFSETQ. The CDR3 DNA reads TGCGCCAGCAGCTCTTATCCGGGACCCATGGTAGCTTTCTTT. Its translation is CASSSYPGPMVAFF.

This clonotype has at least ten counts. The chain recombines TRBV27 with TRBJ2-7; 8 nucleotides agree with TRBD1. The CDR3 has 16 amino acids. Germline V gene data show CDR1 as MNHEY and CDR2 as SMNVEV (reference sequence). The junction had 10 bases not matched to a gene; V was cut back by 2 bases and J by 4 bases. This chain's CDR3 is CASSLIGTGLGYEQYF. The DNA for the CDR3 is TGTGCCAGCAGTTTAATCGGGACAGGTCTTGGGTACGAGCAGTACTTC.

This clonotype was detected ten times or more. The junction differs from germline at one of its ends, possibly a read error. V is TRBV5-1 and J is TRBJ1-1; TRBD1 is a possible D gene (5 bases). CDR3 length: 13 residues. Germline CDR1 is SGHRS and CDR2 is YFSETQ. The CDR3 reads CASSFEGNAEAFF. DNA of the CDR3: TGCGCCAGCAGCTTTGAGGGGAACGCTGAAGCTTTCTTT.

A note on this clonotype: A much larger clonotype is one base distant, so this may be a read error. The DNA for the CDR3 is TGTGCCAGCAGCTCGGACAGGGGTAATGGCTACACCTTC. Encoded protein: CASSSDRGNGYTF. The chain uses TRBV11-1 and TRBJ1-2; 9 bases fit TRBD1. V shed 4 bases and J 6 bases; nucleotides not matched to a gene: 3. The CDR3 extends over 13 amino acids. Per the germline V gene, CDR1 is SGHAT and CDR2 is FQDESV (reference sequence). Together with reference TRBV11-1 and TRBJ1-2, the CDR3 gives the full variable domain: EAEVAQSPRYKITEKSQAVAFWCDPISGHATLYWYRQILGQGPELLVQFQDESVVDDSQLPKDRFSAERLKGVDSTLKIQPAELGDSAMYLCASSSDRGNGYTFGSGTRLTVV.

This clonotype was recorded many times. This chain uses TRBV30 with TRBJ2-5, with D possibly matching TRBD1 (5 bases). Germline V gene lookup returns CDR1 GTSNPN and CDR2 SVGIG (reference sequence). V was cut by 2 bases and J by 4 bases, with 11 bases left in between. CDR3 size: 13 residues. The CDR3 is CAWSKGVPETQYF. The CDR3, as DNA: TGTGCCTGGAGTAAAGGGGTCCCAGAGACCCAGTACTTC.

Concerning this clonotype: A read error is possible here, since a much larger clone lies one base away. The rearrangement joins TRBV24-1 to TRBJ2-2; the D gene could be TRBD1 or TRBD2 (5 bases each). Germline assignment: CDR1 KGHDR and CDR2 SFDVKD. The CDR3 loop spans 16 amino acids. The CDR3 reads CATSGLRGANTGKLFF. CDR3 DNA: TGTGCCACCAGTGGACTAAGGGGAGCGAACACCGGGAAGCTGTTTTTT.

In its sample, this clonotype was seen a few times. This sequence joins TRBV7-2 and TRBJ2-7; TRBD2 agrees at 15 bases. With V trimmed by 6 bases and J by 1 base, 10 bases remained unmatched. The CDR3 has 18 residues. Germline CDR1 and CDR2: SGHTA and FQGNSA. The CDR3 spells CASRLPGLAGGSSYEQYF. The CDR3 nucleotides are TGTGCCAGCAGGCTACCGGGACTAGCGGGAGGATCTTCCTACGAGCAGTACTTC.

This clonotype was detected ten times or more. This chain joins TRBV28 and TRBJ2-1, with D maybe TRBD2 (6 bases). CDR1 is MDHEN and CDR2 is SYDVKM in the germline V gene. CDR3 size: 15 residues. The V and J ends lost 6 bases and 4 bases respectively, with 16 bases between them. Here the CDR3 reads CASSSDGTPYNEQFF. DNA for the CDR3: TGTGCCAGCAGCTCCGACGGGACTCCATACAATGAGCAGTTCTTC.

This clonotype was seen ten or more times. This sequence joins TRBV15 and TRBJ2-2, with D tentatively TRBD2 (6 bases). V lost 1 base and J 0 bases, leaving 6 bases between the germline ends. Germline V gene lookup returns CDR1 LNHNV and CDR2 YYDKDF (reference sequence). CDR3 length equals 15 residues. The CDR3 DNA reads TGTGCCACCAGCAGAGGGGGGGCGAACACCGGGGAGCTGTTTTTT. This gives the protein CATSRGGANTGELFF.

The chain recombines TRBV6-1 with TRBJ2-3; D gene uncertain. The germline V gene has CDR1 MNHNS and CDR2 SASEGT. Deletions cut 4 bases from V and 4 bases from J, with 9 bases between. The CDR3 consists of 13 residues. The CDR3 here is CASSVQIADTQYF. Here the CDR3 DNA reads TGTGCCAGCAGTGTTCAAATAGCAGATACGCAGTATTTT.

Note on this clonotype: An end of the junction differs from the germline gene, which may be a read error. The V gene is TRBV5-1, the J gene TRBJ2-5, with TRBD2 identical over 9 bases. TRBJ2-1 explains the end of the DNA better; the J call may be wrong. Germline V gene data show CDR1 as SGHRS and CDR2 as YFSETQ. The CDR3 has 17 amino acids. CDR3 residues: CASSLGLAGGPYNGQFF. The CDR3 region has the DNA TGCGCCAGCAGCTTGGGATTGGCGGGAGGGCCTTACAATGGGCAGTTCTTC.